These 4 T cell receptor beta chains came from one sample sequenced in a study of blood T cell repertoires in COVID-19. Measured with immunoSEQ multiplex PCR; TCRdb has only the in-frame clones, and not every one. Of fewer than 30,000 clones in the sample, nearly 90% were seen once. The specimen was peripheral blood. These receptors were collected from a human donor in a cohort sampled during active COVID-19.

The chain links TRBV28 to TRBJ1-4, with a possible D match to TRBD1 (5 bases). V shed 10 bases and J shed 6 bases, with 9 bases lying between them. Germline-derived CDR1 and CDR2 are MDHEN and SYDVKM. The CDR3 is 11 amino acids. CDR3 amino acids: CAIGGYEKLFF. DNA for the CDR3: TGTGCCATCGGGGGATATGAAAAACTGTTTTTT.

The V and J genes are TRBV15 and TRBJ1-5; TRBD1 matches 10 bases. The CDR3 totals 16 residues. Trimming took 1 base from V and 9 from J; bases not matched to a gene: 9. Germline CDR1 and CDR2: LNHNV and YYDKDF (reference sequence). The CDR3 coding sequence is TGTGCCACCAGCAGAGCCGCCGGGACAGGGGTTCTGCCCCAGCATTTT. This gives the protein CATSRAAGTGVLPQHF.

This chain links TRBV18 with TRBJ1-6; TRBD1 agrees at 9 bases. There are 16 residues in the CDR3. Germline lookup yields CDR1 KGHSH and CDR2 LQKENI. The trim removed 3 bases at V and 7 bases at J, leaving 7 bases unmatched. CDR3: CASSPGTGIENSPLHF. CDR3 DNA: TGTGCCAGCTCACCCGGGACAGGGATAGAGAATTCACCCCTCCACTTT.

The chain joins TRBV4-1 to TRBJ1-1; D is unclear. Trimming removed 7 bases at V and 8 bases at J, with 11 bases between. The V gene's germline CDR1 is MGHRA and CDR2 YSYEKL. The CDR3 is 11 residues long. CDR3 amino acids: CASTGGEEAFF. The CDR3 DNA reads as TGCGCCAGCACGGGAGGCGAAGAAGCTTTCTTT.